This passage covers 7 T cell receptor beta chains from one sample sequenced in a study of monozygotic twins with inflammatory bowel disease. Using the 5' RACE reads, TCRdb records one entry per CDR3 protein without DNA. The table gives 330,000 or so distinct CDR3 sequences; the top ten clones make up over 2% of it. Sequenced: blood. The receptors were gathered from a human donor with ulcerative colitis or Crohn's disease, or a healthy co-twin of an affected twin (not recorded which).

The genes are TRBV29-1 and TRBJ2-1; TCRdb gives TRBD2 as the D gene, but with no DNA this cannot be confirmed. In germline, CDR1 is SQVTM, CDR2 ANQGSEA. The CDR3 runs 17 residues. The CDR3 protein is CSVVRTIPPGPGNEQFF.

This CDR3 is CASRSTSGSSIQYF. The chain is built from TRBV27 and TRBJ2-4; TCRdb names TRBD2, which stays unverified in the absence of DNA. The CDR3 length is 14 residues. Germline loops: CDR1 MNHEY, CDR2 SMNVEV (reference sequence).

This sequence joins TRBV5-1 and TRBJ2-2; without DNA, the TCRdb call of TRBD1 cannot be checked. Per germline, CDR1 SGHRS and CDR2 YFSETQ. The CDR3 runs to 15 residues. CDR3 protein: CASSPGDGNTGELFF.

V usage is TRBV11-2 and J usage is TRBJ2-3. The CDR3 is 12 amino acids. Germline V CDR1 and CDR2: SGHAT, FQNNGV. CDR3 protein: CASSPEEDTQYF.

V is TRBV3-1 and J is TRBJ2-7; TCRdb's D gene call, TRBD2, goes unchecked for lack of DNA. The CDR3 sequence is 14 residues long. Germline V CDR1 and CDR2: LGHDT, YNNKEL (reference sequence). CDR3 protein: CATPRGISGYEQYF.

The chain joins TRBV7-2 to TRBJ2-1. The length of the CDR3 is 13 residues. Germline V gene lookup returns CDR1 SGHTA and CDR2 FQGNSA. The CDR3 region is CASRANSYNEQFF.

V and J are TRBV27 and TRBJ1-2; TCRdb names TRBD1, which stays unverified in the absence of DNA. This CDR3 spans 15 amino acids. Germline CDR1 reads MNHEY; CDR2 reads SMNVEV (reference sequence). CDR3 region: CASSPTTGVNYGYTF.